The rows below give T cell receptor beta chains drawn from one sample of a study of spatial heterogeneity in lung cancer. TCRdb independently ran MiXCR on the 5' RACE reads; one entry per CDR3 protein. The table records fewer than 60,000 distinct CDR3 sequences, around 7.7% of them present only once. The sequenced sample was PBMCs, obtained at follow-up. The receptor set was obtained from a female donor with early-stage non-small cell lung cancer. The CDR3 runs from the conserved cysteine through the conserved F or W. D genes are given only for firm matches. Clone size, where shown, is once, few, many, or a class for clones that have expanded.

v_call,j_call,d_call,clone_size,cdr3_aa,cdr3_nt
TRBV29-1,TRBJ2-3,-,-,CSVESARGITDTQYF,TGCAGCGTTGAAAGTGCGCGGGGAATCACAGATACGCAGTATTTT
TRBV3-1,TRBJ1-5,TRBD1,many,CASSPDRGPNQPQHF,TGTGCCAGCAGCCCGGACAGGGGCCCCAATCAGCCCCAGCATTTT
TRBV5-1,TRBJ2-5,-,many,CASSPTSDRQETQYF,TGCGCCAGCAGTCCTACATCTGACAGACAAGAGACCCAGTACTTC
TRBV12-3/TRBV12-4,TRBJ1-1,-,many,CASFPSGVGTEAFF,TGTGCCAGCTTCCCGTCGGGGGTTGGCACTGAAGCTTTCTTT
TRBV14,TRBJ2-5,-,few,CASSQEWDTDETQYF,TGTGCCAGCAGCCAAGAGTGGGACACCGACGAGACCCAGTACTTC
TRBV5-6,TRBJ1-2,TRBD1,many,CASSFQGEGIYGYTF,TGTGCCAGCAGCTTCCAGGGGGAAGGGATCTATGGCTACACCTTC
TRBV5-1,TRBJ1-2,TRBD1,many,CASRYSGQGADYGYTF,TGCGCCAGCAGGTATTCGGGACAGGGGGCCGACTATGGCTACACCTTC
TRBV7-2,TRBJ2-7,TRBD2,-,CASSLTIRAGGPHEQYF,TGTGCCAGCAGCTTAACGATTAGAGCGGGGGGCCCCCACGAGCAGTACTTC
TRBV6-1,TRBJ1-1,TRBD1,few,CASSLSGTGNTEAFF,TGTGCCAGCAGTTTATCCGGGACAGGGAACACTGAAGCTTTCTTT
TRBV7-2,TRBJ2-1,TRBD2,-,CASSLGAGVYNEQFF,TGTGCCAGCAGCTTAGGGGCGGGGGTCTACAATGAGCAGTTCTTC